The 13 T cell receptor beta chains below come from one sample, sequenced in a study of T-cell memory formation after mild COVID-19. MiXCR, run by TCRdb on the 5' RACE reads, gives a single entry per CDR3 protein. The sample has approximately 410,000 distinct CDR3 sequences; 20% to 30% are singletons. The sample consisted of PBMCs or a T cell subset sorted from them (not recorded which). The receptors come from an adult woman who had mild COVID-19 (a few samples of this study predate the infection). Cell type and time point are not known.

In its sample, this clonotype was seen many times. The genes are TRBV25-1 and TRBJ2-1, with a possible D match to TRBD2 (5 bases). This CDR3 is 14 amino acids long. Trimming took 5 bases from V and 7 from J, leaving 15 bases between them. Germline CDR1 reads MGHDK; CDR2 reads SYGVNS. For the CDR3, the DNA is TGTGCCAGCAGTCAAGGATACAGCGGTAATGAGCAGTTCTTC. This codes for CASSQGYSGNEQFF.

The chain uses TRBV6-1 and TRBJ2-5; 7 bases match TRBD1. The length of the CDR3 is 15 residues. Germline V gives CDR1 MNHNS, CDR2 SASEGT. V shed 6 bases, J shed 0 bases, and the junction held 7 bases outside the gene matches. CDR3 protein: CASRKQGIYQETQYF. CDR3 DNA: TGTGCCAGCAGGAAACAGGGGATTTACCAAGAGACCCAGTACTTC.

Only a few counts were recorded for this clonotype. The chain recombines TRBV24-1 with TRBJ2-3, with D maybe TRBD2 (6 bases). This CDR3 spans 18 amino acids. Germline CDR1 and CDR2: KGHDR and SFDVKD. Trimming stripped 1 base from V and 2 bases from J, with 18 bases between. CDR3 region: CATSDFGPQGGSTDTQYF. CDR3 bases: TGTGCCACCAGTGATTTCGGGCCCCAGGGAGGTTCCACAGATACGCAGTATTTT.

This clonotype has more than one count but fewer than ten. The chain has TRBV7-9 and TRBJ2-7; a weak D match, TRBD1 (5 bases). The CDR3 contains 14 residues. Trimming shortened V by 4 bases and J by 0 bases, and 10 bases separated the two germline ends. Germline V lookup: CDR1 SEHNR, CDR2 FQNEAQ (reference sequence). In DNA form, the CDR3 reads TGTGCCAGCAGCTCCTCAGGGAACTCCTACGAGCAGTACTTC. Translated: CASSSSGNSYEQYF.

Only a few counts were recorded for this clonotype. V usage is TRBV7-9 and J usage is TRBJ1-1; 8 positions match TRBD1. J was trimmed by 8 bases and V by 4 bases; bases with no gene match: 9. The CDR3 length is 14 residues. CDR1 SEHNR and CDR2 FQNEAQ come from the germline V gene (reference sequence). The CDR3 DNA sequence: TGTGCCAGCAGCTCCCAATCCGGGACAGGCGAAGCTTTCTTT. Its translation is CASSSQSGTGEAFF.

The chain has TRBV5-6 and TRBJ2-7, with D possibly TRBD2 on 5 matching bases. This CDR3 is 13 amino acids long. V lost 0 bases to trimming and J lost 9 bases, with 13 bases between them. Germline values: CDR1 SGHDT, CDR2 YYEEEE. In nucleotides, the CDR3 is TGTGCCAGCAGCTTGGGAGGAGGTACCGGGCAGTACTTC. Amino acids: CASSLGGGTGQYF.

This clonotype was seen only a few times. This sequence joins TRBV18 and TRBJ2-5; D may be TRBD2 (7 bases). The CDR3 loop spans 17 amino acids. Trimming stripped 1 base from V and 1 base from J, with 16 bases between. Germline assignment: CDR1 KGHSH and CDR2 LQKENI. CDR3 region: CASSPQPARGGQETQYF. The CDR3 DNA follows: TGTGCCAGCTCACCACAGCCTGCAAGGGGGGGCCAAGAGACCCAGTACTTC.

CDR3 nucleotides: TGTGCCAGCAGTGTCCCAACCTACGAGCAGTACTTC. This translates into CASSVPTYEQYF. The chain combines TRBV2 with TRBJ2-7; D unresolved. Deletions cut 4 bases from V and 2 bases from J, with 6 bases between. The CDR3 extends over 12 amino acids. Germline CDR1 and CDR2: SNHLY and FYNNEI.

The chain joins TRBV2 to TRBJ2-2, with 8 positions matching TRBD1. The V gene end was trimmed by 5 bases and the J gene end by 6 bases; junction bases not matched to a gene: 17. The CDR3 totals 18 residues. Germline lookup yields CDR1 SNHLY and CDR2 FYNNEI. CDR3 protein: CASSPSPRSQGAAGELFF. For the CDR3, the DNA is TGTGCCAGCAGTCCCTCTCCTCGGAGCCAGGGGGCAGCCGGGGAGCTGTTTTTT.

This sequence joins TRBV12-3 or TRBV12-4 and TRBJ2-2, with 7 bases fitting TRBD2. This CDR3 region has 13 residues. Trimming cost V 5 bases and J 4 bases; bases outside gene matches: 1. The CDR3 sequence: CASSTGGTGELFF. In DNA form, the CDR3 reads TGTGCCAGCAGTACGGGGGGCACCGGGGAGCTGTTTTTT.

The V and J genes are TRBV9 and TRBJ2-2, with D perhaps TRBD2 (5 bases). V was clipped by 0 bases and J by 6 bases, with 6 bases between them. CDR1 is SGDLS and CDR2 is YYNGEE in the germline V gene. The length of the CDR3 is 13 residues. This CDR3 is CASSVGGPGELFF. For the CDR3, the DNA is TGTGCCAGCAGCGTAGGAGGGCCCGGGGAGCTGTTTTTT.

This clonotype was seen a few times. J is TRBJ2-5 and V is TRBV10-3, with 7 bases matching TRBD1. The trim removed 6 bases at V and 3 bases at J, leaving 4 bases unmatched. The CDR3 has 13 residues. Per germline, CDR1 ENHRY and CDR2 SYGVKD. The CDR3 nucleotides are TGTGCCATCAGCGTGACAGGGAAAGAGACCCAGTACTTC. The encoded protein is CAISVTGKETQYF.

The chain combines TRBV24-1 with TRBJ2-1; 10 nucleotides line up with TRBD2. The CDR3 has 14 residues. V lost 9 bases to trimming and J lost 6 bases; unmatched junction nucleotides: 7. Germline CDR1 KGHDR, CDR2 SFDVKD. As DNA, the CDR3 is TGTGCCACCCAGCGGGAGGGGGCAATCAATGAGCAGTTCTTC. It translates to CATQREGAINEQFF.